One T cell receptor beta chain is described in this entry. This entry comes from a study of PD-L1 blockade in urothelial cancer. Study at large: Samples of blood were analyzed 3 weeks (second dose) and 6 weeks after treatment start.

As for time point: peripheral blood 6 weeks after treatment start. Spiking each PCR with synthetic TCR analog templates was performed. Measured with immunoSEQ multiplex PCR; TCRdb has only the in-frame clones, and not every one. The table records 40,000 or so clones, around 82% of them present only once. Trimming cost V 3 bases and J 2 bases, with 14 bases left between them. This CDR3 has 15 residues. Germline V gene lookup returns CDR1 MNHNS and CDR2 SASEGT. The material was PBMCs, obtained around atezolizumab (anti-PD-L1) treatment. This sequence originates from a man between 60 and 75 years old with urothelial cancer. This chain connects TRBV6-1 to TRBJ2-7; a possible D gene is TRBD1 (5 bases). The CDR3 nucleotides are TGTGCCAGCAGTGAGGGGCCGGCCATGACCTACGAGCAGTACTTC. Translating it yields CASSEGPAMTYEQYF.